This paragraph covers one TCR beta chain sequence. The antigen remains undetermined. Patient tissue came from resections in Japan or China, 2014–2017. Premalignant or tumor cells were enriched by macro-dissection after pathologic assessment. Sequenced by immunoSEQ multiplex PCR; TCRdb stores in-frame clones only, minus some. The sample includes about 9,900 clones, roughly 91% of them seen just once. This sample stems from a study of immune evolution from preneoplasia to lung adenocarcinoma. Regarding the study as a whole: From normal lung to invasive adenocarcinoma, top clone frequencies appeared to decrease.

Trimming left V 4 bases short and J 2 bases short, with 8 bases between. The CDR3 is made up of 14 amino acids. Germline assignment: CDR1 MGHRA and CDR2 YSYEKL. The chain recombines TRBV4-1 with TRBJ2-2, with D perhaps TRBD1 (5 bases). Sequencing was performed on FFPE invasive lung adenocarcinoma tissue. The clonotype originates from a person aged 65 to 79 with invasive lung adenocarcinoma. Some clones in this sample may be carry-over from other donors' samples. The CDR3 DNA follows: TGCGCCAGCAGCCGTCAGGGAAACACCGGGGAGCTGTTTTTT. Amino acids: CASSRQGNTGELFF.